Sequencing of this TCR beta chain was carried out in a study of T cells in Graves' hyperthyroidism and ophthalmopathy. General observations from the study: A model built on 13 V-J features separated ophthalmopathy from stable hyperthyroidism. Prediction of ophthalmopathy progression came a median roughly 6.4 months pre-onset.

Each ophthalmopathy patient scored at least 3 on the Clinical Activity Score and at least 4 on NOSPECS grade, with duration under 3 months. Turning to this clonotype: Its antigen is as yet unknown. The germline gene is not matched at one end of the junction; a read error may be the cause.

TCR beta CDR3 regions were amplified from RNA. When the TCR CDR3 underwent first-round RT-PCR, the HTBI primer set was used. In TCRdb, the multiplex PCR reads were re-called with MiXCR into one record per CDR3 protein. The sample has about 380,000 distinct CDR3 sequences; around a sixth are singletons. This CDR3 contains 15 residues. Germline values: CDR1 SGHTA, CDR2 FQGTGA. This clonotype originated in a man younger than 30 with Graves' ophthalmopathy. The sequenced sample consisted of blood. This sequence joins TRBV7-3 and TRBJ2-2, with 7 bases lining up with TRBD1. Written as DNA, the CDR3 is TGTGCCAGCAGCTCGGGACAGATGAACACCGGGGAGCTGTTTTTC. Protein sequence: CASSSGQMNTGELFF.